The 25 T cell receptor beta chains reported below all come from one sample, sequenced in a study of T cell repertoires in cytomegalovirus infection. TCRdb analysed the reads with MiXCR anew, one entry per CDR3 protein. The top ten clones hold more than 20% of a sample with about 180,000 distinct CDR3 sequences, around 14% of them seen once. The sequenced sample was PBMCs. Receptors were obtained from a human donor in good health (CMV status not recorded). Some clones in this sample may be carry-over from other donors' samples.

This clonotype has just a few counts. The chain employs TRBV5-1 and TRBJ2-7, with 9 bases lining up with TRBD2. With V trimmed by 0 bases and J by 0 bases, 16 bases remained unmatched. The germline V gene has CDR1 SGHRS and CDR2 YFSETQ. The CDR3 extends over 20 amino acids. CDR3 nucleotides: TGCGCCAGCAGCTTGGCCAGGGATAGCGGGAGCTCTGCCCTCTCCTACGAGCAGTACTTC. Translating gives CASSLARDSGSSALSYEQYF. Full variable domain (rest looked up from reference TRBV5-1 and TRBJ2-7): KAGVTQTPRYLIKTRGQQVTLSCSPISGHRSVSWYQQTPGQGLQFLFEYFSETQRNKGNFPGRFSGRQFSNSRSEMNVSTLELGDSALYLCASSLARDSGSSALSYEQYFGPGTRLTVT.

Many counts were recorded for this clonotype. The chain carries TRBV24-1 and TRBJ1-1, with TRBD1 identical over 8 bases. This CDR3 region has 15 residues. CDR1 and CDR2 (germline): KGHDR, SFDVKD. After removal of 6 bases from V and 0 bases from J, the junction contained 5 bases not matched to a gene. The CDR3 loop reads CATSLVRGLNTEAFF. The CDR3 DNA is TGTGCCACCAGTTTAGTCAGGGGGCTGAACACTGAAGCTTTCTTT.

This clonotype was recorded many times. The chain has TRBV28 and TRBJ1-2; weak D call: TRBD1 (5 bases). V was trimmed by 3 bases and J by 6 bases, leaving 8 bases between them. CDR3 length equals 12 residues. Germline V lookup: CDR1 MDHEN, CDR2 SYDVKM. The CDR3 here is CASSLTGDGYTF. The CDR3, as DNA: TGTGCCAGCAGTTTGACGGGGGATGGCTACACCTTC.

This clonotype was observed once. V usage is TRBV20-1 and J usage is TRBJ2-7; D possibly matches TRBD1 or TRBD2 (5 bases each). The CDR3 loop spans 14 amino acids. The V gene's germline CDR1 is DFQATT and CDR2 SNEGSKA (reference sequence). The germline V and J ends were trimmed by 5 bases and 2 bases, with 16 bases remaining between them. The CDR3 sequence: CSASRRGVPYEQYF. CDR3 bases: TGCAGTGCTTCGCGCCGAGGGGTCCCCTACGAGCAGTACTTC.

This clonotype was counted ten times or more. The V gene is TRBV7-2, the J gene TRBJ2-3, with 11 positions matching TRBD2. Germline CDR1 reads SGHTA; CDR2 reads FQGNSA. This CDR3 has 24 amino acids. J gave up 1 base and V 4 bases, and 28 bases lay outside the gene matches. This CDR3 is CASSSKNKGQGTVAGGPRTDTQYF. In DNA form, the CDR3 reads TGTGCCAGCAGCTCTAAGAACAAAGGACAGGGGACGGTAGCGGGAGGGCCGCGCACAGATACGCAGTATTTT.

This clonotype was detected ten times or more. The chain joins TRBV20-1 to TRBJ2-7, with unresolved D. There are 16 residues in the CDR3. Germline CDR1 and CDR2: DFQATT and SNEGSKA (reference sequence). V was shortened by 6 bases and J by 2 bases, with 23 bases between the two germline ends. The CDR3 DNA reads TGCAGTGCCCTGAACCCGGCAGGTCGAACTCCCTACGAGCAGTACTTC. Translating it yields CSALNPAGRTPYEQYF.

This clonotype was found many times. V is TRBV7-8 and J is TRBJ2-2; 12 nucleotides match TRBD2. The germline CDR1 and CDR2 sequences are SGHVS and FQNEAQ. With 3 bases clipped from V and 8 bases from J, the junction kept 4 bases outside the gene matches. The CDR3 totals 15 residues. CDR3 sequence: CASSFRLAGVGELFF. Written as DNA, the CDR3 is TGTGCCAGCAGCTTCCGACTAGCGGGAGTAGGGGAGCTGTTTTTT.

This rearrangement joins TRBV4-1 to TRBJ1-1, with D unclear. Trimming cost V 0 bases and J 6 bases, with 8 bases left between them. CDR1 and CDR2 from the germline V gene are MGHRA and YSYEKL. This CDR3 spans 13 amino acids. The CDR3 loop is CASSQESFPEAFF. The CDR3 DNA reads as TGCGCCAGCAGCCAAGAATCGTTTCCTGAAGCTTTCTTT.

This clonotype was observed a handful of times. The chain is built from TRBV28 and TRBJ1-5; 12 bases map to TRBD1. Germline loops: CDR1 MDHEN, CDR2 SYDVKM. J was trimmed by 6 bases and V by 6 bases; bases with no gene match: 9. This CDR3 comprises 16 residues. Here the CDR3 reads CASSLGQGAGSQPQHF. DNA of the CDR3: TGTGCCAGCAGCCTGGGACAGGGGGCGGGGTCTCAGCCCCAGCATTTT.

This clonotype was counted ten times or more. The DNA for the CDR3 is TGTGCCAGCAGCTTAGCGTCGGGACTAGCGGGAGGGCCATTAGATACGCAGTATTTT. It yields the protein CASSLASGLAGGPLDTQYF. The chain is built from TRBV7-8 and TRBJ2-3; 16 nucleotides line up with TRBD2. The CDR3 spans 19 residues. Trimming removed 0 bases from V and 5 bases from J; junction bases left unmatched: 8. The germline gives CDR1 SGHVS, CDR2 FQNEAQ.

A single count supports this clonotype. The chain recombines TRBV6-6 with TRBJ1-2; no definite D call. Germline CDR1 reads MNHNY; CDR2 reads SVGAGI (reference sequence). The CDR3 is 15 amino acids. V was pared by 5 bases and J by 4 bases, with 17 bases between. The CDR3 bases are TGTGCCAGCAGTCCAAAGGCTCAGAGCCTCTATGGCTACACCTTC. Translation: CASSPKAQSLYGYTF.

J is TRBJ2-7 and V is TRBV14; maybe TRBD1 (6 bases). The germline gives CDR1 SGHDN, CDR2 FVKESK. There are 13 residues in the CDR3. The V gene lost 6 bases and the J gene lost 1 base, with 10 bases spanning the gap. The CDR3 DNA follows: TGTGCCAGCAGGTTGGACAGTTCCTACGAGCAGTACTTC. Its protein is CASRLDSSYEQYF.

This clonotype has just one count. The rearrangement links TRBV5-4 to TRBJ1-1; D gene ambiguous. The V end was cut by 1 base, the J end by 6 bases, with 10 bases between. CDR3 length: 13 residues. Germline loops: CDR1 SGHNT, CDR2 YYREEE (reference sequence). The CDR3 spells CASSLKGGSEAFF. CDR3 sequence (DNA): TGTGCCAGCAGCTTGAAGGGCGGCTCTGAAGCTTTCTTT.

The chain joins TRBV2 to TRBJ2-6, with a possible D match to TRBD1 (6 bases). This CDR3 comprises 17 residues. Trimming cost V 4 bases and J 0 bases, with 13 bases left between them. Germline V gives CDR1 SNHLY, CDR2 FYNNEI. The CDR3 loop reads CASSGGHLTSGANVLTF. As DNA, the CDR3 is TGTGCCAGCAGTGGGGGACACCTTACCTCTGGGGCCAACGTCCTGACTTTC.

This clonotype has ten or more counts. This chain uses TRBV19 with TRBJ2-7; tentative D call: TRBD2 (6 bases). Per germline, CDR1 LNHDA and CDR2 SQIVND (reference sequence). This CDR3 spans 13 amino acids. V was clipped by 6 bases and J by 4 bases, with 13 bases between them. CDR3 amino acids: CASSPGTQYEQYF. In DNA form, the CDR3 reads TGTGCCAGTAGCCCTGGGACTCAGTACGAGCAGTACTTC.

This clonotype was detected many times. This sequence joins TRBV7-2 and TRBJ1-3; D is possibly TRBD1 (5 bases). CDR3 length: 14 amino acids. Germline CDR1 is SGHTA and CDR2 is FQGNSA. V was pared by 7 bases and J by 3 bases, with 13 bases between. The chain's CDR3 is CASTRDSFGNTIYF. CDR3 DNA sequence: TGTGCCAGCACCCGAGACAGTTTTGGAAACACCATATATTTT.

This chain joins TRBV11-3 and TRBJ2-1; D is possibly TRBD1 or TRBD2 (5 bases each). Germline lookup yields CDR1 SGHNT and CDR2 YENEEA. Deletions cut 5 bases from V and 5 bases from J, with 13 bases between. The CDR3 is made up of 14 amino acids. The CDR3, as DNA: TGTGCCAGCAGCATAGCCGGGACCCACAATGAGCAGTTCTTC. Translation gives CASSIAGTHNEQFF.

This clonotype was observed at least ten times. The chain uses TRBV10-3 and TRBJ2-7, with D possibly being TRBD2 (6 bases). Germline CDR1 ENHRY, CDR2 SYGVKD. V lost 6 bases to trimming and J lost 3 bases, with 15 bases between them. CDR3 length: 14 amino acids. The CDR3 DNA is TGTGCCATCAGAGTAGCGGCGGGAAGCTACGAGCAGTACTTC. Protein sequence: CAIRVAAGSYEQYF.

This clonotype was counted only a few times. In DNA, the CDR3 is TGCAGCGTTGCGGGGCGGGGCCTCACAGATACGCAGTATTTT. Protein product: CSVAGRGLTDTQYF. V usage is TRBV29-1 and J usage is TRBJ2-3; D possibly corresponds to TRBD2 (6 bases). The germline V gene encodes CDR1 SQVTM and CDR2 ANQGSEA. Between the trimmed V and J ends, which lost 4 bases and 2 bases, there was a span of 13 bases. This CDR3 region has 14 residues.

This clonotype was found a few times. This rearrangement joins TRBV6-5 to TRBJ2-7; TRBD1 matches 7 bases. The germline gives CDR1 MNHEY, CDR2 SVGAGI. The V gene end was trimmed by 4 bases and the J gene end by 3 bases; junction bases not matched to a gene: 9. The CDR3 extends over 15 amino acids. The chain's CDR3 is CASSFTGTEYYEQYF. The CDR3 DNA reads as TGTGCCAGCAGTTTTACCGGGACAGAGTACTACGAGCAGTACTTC.

This clonotype was seen ten or more times. The J gene is TRBJ2-4, the V gene TRBV28; 11 bases align to TRBD2. V shed 1 base and J 3 bases; nucleotides not matched to a gene: 20. This CDR3 has 22 residues. CDR1 and CDR2 (germline): MDHEN, SYDVKM. The CDR3 DNA reads as TGTGCCAGCAGTTTATCCTCCTCGGGGAGACTAGCGGGACTTTCTGTCAAAAACATTCAGTACTTC. Translating gives CASSLSSSGRLAGLSVKNIQYF. Based on the CDR3 plus reference TRBV28 and TRBJ2-4, the full variable domain is DVKVTQSSRYLVKRTGEKVFLECVQDMDHENMFWYRQDPGLGLRLIYFSYDVKMKEKGDIPEGYSVSREKKERFSLILESASTNQTSMYLCASSLSSSGRLAGLSVKNIQYFGAGTRLSVL.

The table lists this clonotype with many counts. V usage is TRBV20-1 and J usage is TRBJ2-7, with 12 bases aligning to TRBD2. The CDR3 runs 20 residues. The germline CDR1 and CDR2 sequences are DFQATT and SNEGSKA (reference sequence). Trimming took 2 bases from V and 1 from J; bases not matched to a gene: 18. CDR3 coding DNA: TGCAGTGCTAGATTGGGACCCTCCGCTAGCGGGAGGGCCGGGTCCTACGAGCAGTACTTC. Protein sequence: CSARLGPSASGRAGSYEQYF.

The chain recombines TRBV7-3 with TRBJ1-5; 7 bases line up with TRBD1. This CDR3 has 19 amino acids. Germline CDR1 is SGHTA and CDR2 is FQGTGA. The junction had 11 bases not matched to a gene; V was cut back by 0 bases and J by 0 bases. The DNA for the CDR3 is TGTGCCAGCAGCTTAACAAGGGGGGTAAGGGGGCTTAGCAATCAGCCCCAGCATTTT. Encoded protein: CASSLTRGVRGLSNQPQHF. The full variable domain, with the rest looked up from reference TRBV7-3 and TRBJ1-5, is GAGVSQTPSNKVTEKGKYVELRCDPISGHTALYWYRQSLGQGPEFLIYFQGTGAADDSGLPNDRFFAVRPEGSVSTLKIQRTERGDSAVYLCASSLTRGVRGLSNQPQHFGDGTRLSIL.

The sample holds a few counts of this clonotype. The chain is built from TRBV10-2 and TRBJ1-2; D is perhaps TRBD1 (6 bases). Looked up from germline, CDR1 is WSHSY and CDR2 is SAAADI. The CDR3 has 14 amino acids. The ends were cut back, 1 base at V and 6 bases at J, with 12 bases in the middle. Here the CDR3 DNA reads TGCGCCAGCAGTGAGTGGCAGGGGCTCGATGGCTACACCTTC. It is translated as CASSEWQGLDGYTF.

The chain joins TRBV28 to TRBJ1-1; possibly TRBD1 for D (5 bases). There are 12 residues in the CDR3. V gave up 6 bases and J gave up 10 bases, with 15 bases separating them. Germline V gives CDR1 MDHEN, CDR2 SYDVKM. CDR3 sequence reads: CASRGAKSTAFF. CDR3 in DNA: TGTGCCAGCAGAGGGGCGAAAAGCACAGCTTTCTTT.